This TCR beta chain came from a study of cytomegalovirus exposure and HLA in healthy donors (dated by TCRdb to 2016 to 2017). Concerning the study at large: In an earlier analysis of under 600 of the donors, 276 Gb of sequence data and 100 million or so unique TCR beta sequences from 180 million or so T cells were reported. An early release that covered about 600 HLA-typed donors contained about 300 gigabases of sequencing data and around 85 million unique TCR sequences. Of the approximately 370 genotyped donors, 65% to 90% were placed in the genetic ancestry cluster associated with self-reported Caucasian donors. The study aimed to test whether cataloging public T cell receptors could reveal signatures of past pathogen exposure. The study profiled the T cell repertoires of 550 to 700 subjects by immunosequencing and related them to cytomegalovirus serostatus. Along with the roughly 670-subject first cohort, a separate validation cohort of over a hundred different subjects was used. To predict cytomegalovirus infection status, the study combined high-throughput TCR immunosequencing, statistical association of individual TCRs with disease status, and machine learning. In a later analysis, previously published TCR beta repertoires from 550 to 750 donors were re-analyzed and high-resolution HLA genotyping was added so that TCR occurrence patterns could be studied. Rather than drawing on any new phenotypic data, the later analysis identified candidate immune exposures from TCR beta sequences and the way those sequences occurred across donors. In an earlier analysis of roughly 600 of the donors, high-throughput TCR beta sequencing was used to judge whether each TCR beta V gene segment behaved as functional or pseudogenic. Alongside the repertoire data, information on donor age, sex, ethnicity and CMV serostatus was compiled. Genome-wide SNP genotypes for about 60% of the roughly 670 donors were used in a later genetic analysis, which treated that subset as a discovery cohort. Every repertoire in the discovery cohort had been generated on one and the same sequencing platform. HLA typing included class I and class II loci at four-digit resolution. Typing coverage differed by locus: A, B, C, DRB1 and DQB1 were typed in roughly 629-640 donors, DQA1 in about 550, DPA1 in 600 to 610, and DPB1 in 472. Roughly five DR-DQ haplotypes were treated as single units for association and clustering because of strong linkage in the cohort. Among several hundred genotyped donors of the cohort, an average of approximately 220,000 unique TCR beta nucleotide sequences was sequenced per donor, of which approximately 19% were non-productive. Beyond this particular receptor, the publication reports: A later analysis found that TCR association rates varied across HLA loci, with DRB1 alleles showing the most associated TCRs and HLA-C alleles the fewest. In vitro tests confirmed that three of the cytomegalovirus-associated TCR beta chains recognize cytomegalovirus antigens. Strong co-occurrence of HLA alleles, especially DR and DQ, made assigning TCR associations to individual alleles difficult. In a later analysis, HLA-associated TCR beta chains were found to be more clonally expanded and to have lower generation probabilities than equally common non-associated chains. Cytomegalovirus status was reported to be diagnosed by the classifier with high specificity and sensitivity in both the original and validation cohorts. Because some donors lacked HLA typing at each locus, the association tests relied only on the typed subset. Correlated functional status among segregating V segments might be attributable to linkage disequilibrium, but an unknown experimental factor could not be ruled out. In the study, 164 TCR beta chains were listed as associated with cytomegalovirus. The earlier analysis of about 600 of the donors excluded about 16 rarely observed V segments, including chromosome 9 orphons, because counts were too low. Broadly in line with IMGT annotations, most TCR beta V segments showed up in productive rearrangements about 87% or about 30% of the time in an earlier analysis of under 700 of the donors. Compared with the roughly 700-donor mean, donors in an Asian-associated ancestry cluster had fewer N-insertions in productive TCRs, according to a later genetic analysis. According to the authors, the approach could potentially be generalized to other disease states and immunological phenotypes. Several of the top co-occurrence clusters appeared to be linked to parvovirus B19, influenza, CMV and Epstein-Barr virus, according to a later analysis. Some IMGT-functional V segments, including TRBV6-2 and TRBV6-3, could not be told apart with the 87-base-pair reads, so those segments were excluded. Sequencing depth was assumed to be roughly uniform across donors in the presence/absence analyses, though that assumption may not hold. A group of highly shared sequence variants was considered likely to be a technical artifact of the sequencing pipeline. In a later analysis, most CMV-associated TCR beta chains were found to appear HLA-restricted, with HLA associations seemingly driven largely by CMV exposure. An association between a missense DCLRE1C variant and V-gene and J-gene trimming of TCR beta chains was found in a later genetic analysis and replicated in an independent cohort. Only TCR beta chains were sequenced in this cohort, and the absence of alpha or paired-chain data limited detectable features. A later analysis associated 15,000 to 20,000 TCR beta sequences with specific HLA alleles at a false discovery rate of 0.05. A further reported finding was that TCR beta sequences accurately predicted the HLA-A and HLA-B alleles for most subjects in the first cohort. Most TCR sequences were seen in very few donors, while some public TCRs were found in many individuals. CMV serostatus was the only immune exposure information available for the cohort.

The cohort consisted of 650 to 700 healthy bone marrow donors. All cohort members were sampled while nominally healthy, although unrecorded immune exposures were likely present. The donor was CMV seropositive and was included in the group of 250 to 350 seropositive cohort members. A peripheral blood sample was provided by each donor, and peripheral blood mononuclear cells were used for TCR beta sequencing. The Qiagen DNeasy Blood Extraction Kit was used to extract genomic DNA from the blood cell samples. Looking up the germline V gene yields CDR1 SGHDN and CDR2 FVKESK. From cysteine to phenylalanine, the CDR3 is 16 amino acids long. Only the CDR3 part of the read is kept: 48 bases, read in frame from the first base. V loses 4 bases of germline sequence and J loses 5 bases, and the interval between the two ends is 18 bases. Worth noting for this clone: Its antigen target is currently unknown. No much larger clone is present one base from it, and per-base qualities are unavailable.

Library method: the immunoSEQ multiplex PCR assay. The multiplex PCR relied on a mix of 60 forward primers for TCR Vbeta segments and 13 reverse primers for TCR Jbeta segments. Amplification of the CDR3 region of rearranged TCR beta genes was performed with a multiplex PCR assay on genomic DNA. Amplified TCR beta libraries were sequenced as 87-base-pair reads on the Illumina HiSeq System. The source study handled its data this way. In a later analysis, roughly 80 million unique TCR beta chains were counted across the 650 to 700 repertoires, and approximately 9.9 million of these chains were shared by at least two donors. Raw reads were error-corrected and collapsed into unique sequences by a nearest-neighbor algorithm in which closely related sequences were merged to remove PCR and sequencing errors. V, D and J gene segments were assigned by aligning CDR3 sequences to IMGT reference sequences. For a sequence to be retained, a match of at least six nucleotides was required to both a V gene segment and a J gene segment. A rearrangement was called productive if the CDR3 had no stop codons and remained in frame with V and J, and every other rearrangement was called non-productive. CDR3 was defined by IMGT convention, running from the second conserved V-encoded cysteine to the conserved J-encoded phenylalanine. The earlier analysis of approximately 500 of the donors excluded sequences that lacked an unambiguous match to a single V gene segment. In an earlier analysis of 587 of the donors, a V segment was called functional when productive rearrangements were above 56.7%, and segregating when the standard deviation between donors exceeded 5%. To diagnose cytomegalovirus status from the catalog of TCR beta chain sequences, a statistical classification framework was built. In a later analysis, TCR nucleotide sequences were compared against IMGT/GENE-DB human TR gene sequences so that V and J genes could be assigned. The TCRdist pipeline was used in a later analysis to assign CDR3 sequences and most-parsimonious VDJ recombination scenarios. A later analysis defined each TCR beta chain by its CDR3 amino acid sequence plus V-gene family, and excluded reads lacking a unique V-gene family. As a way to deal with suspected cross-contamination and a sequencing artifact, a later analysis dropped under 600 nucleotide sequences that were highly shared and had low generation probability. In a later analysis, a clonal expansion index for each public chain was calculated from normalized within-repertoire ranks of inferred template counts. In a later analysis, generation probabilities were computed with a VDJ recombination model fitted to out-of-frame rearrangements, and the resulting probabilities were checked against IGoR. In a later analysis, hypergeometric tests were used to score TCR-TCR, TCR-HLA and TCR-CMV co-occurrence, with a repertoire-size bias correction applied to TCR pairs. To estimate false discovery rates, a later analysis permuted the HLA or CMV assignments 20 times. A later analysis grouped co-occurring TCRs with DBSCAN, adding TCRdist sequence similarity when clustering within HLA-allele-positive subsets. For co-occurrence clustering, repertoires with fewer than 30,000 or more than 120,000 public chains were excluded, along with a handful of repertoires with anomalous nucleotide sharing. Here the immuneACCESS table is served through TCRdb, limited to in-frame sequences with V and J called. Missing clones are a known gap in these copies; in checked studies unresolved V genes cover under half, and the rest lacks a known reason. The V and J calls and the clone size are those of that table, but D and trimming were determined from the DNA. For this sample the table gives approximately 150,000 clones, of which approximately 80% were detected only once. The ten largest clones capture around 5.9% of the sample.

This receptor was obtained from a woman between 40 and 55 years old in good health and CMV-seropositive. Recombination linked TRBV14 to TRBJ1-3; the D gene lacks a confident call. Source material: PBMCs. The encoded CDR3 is CASSPRQSSRRNTIYF. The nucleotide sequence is TGTGCCAGCAGCCCGCGGCAGTCCTCTAGACGAAACACCATATATTTT.